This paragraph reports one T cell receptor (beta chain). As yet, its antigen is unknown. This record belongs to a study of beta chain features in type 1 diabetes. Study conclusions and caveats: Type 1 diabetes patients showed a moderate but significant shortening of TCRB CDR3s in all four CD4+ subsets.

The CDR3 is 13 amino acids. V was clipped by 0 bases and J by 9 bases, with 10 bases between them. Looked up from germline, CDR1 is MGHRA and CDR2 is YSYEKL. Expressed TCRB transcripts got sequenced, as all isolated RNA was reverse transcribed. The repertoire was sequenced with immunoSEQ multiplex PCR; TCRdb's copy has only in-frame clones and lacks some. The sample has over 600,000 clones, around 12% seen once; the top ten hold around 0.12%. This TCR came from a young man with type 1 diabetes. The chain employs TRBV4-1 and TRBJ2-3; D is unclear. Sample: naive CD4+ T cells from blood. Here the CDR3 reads CASSQDHQQTQYF. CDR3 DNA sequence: TGCGCCAGCAGCCAAGATCACCAGCAGACGCAGTATTTT.